Listed here are 28 T cell receptor beta chains from one sample, sequenced in a study of CD8 T cells in Susac syndrome. An amount of RNA that ranged from 0.5 to 1 ug was reverse transcribed with random hexamers. Using its own MiXCR run on the immunoSEQ multiplex PCR reads, TCRdb lists one record per CDR3 protein. Found here are approximately 190,000 distinct CDR3 sequences, under 97% of them singletons; the top ten hold approximately 0.098%. Material for sequencing was CD4+ T cells from PBMCs. The receptors were sampled from a human donor with Susac syndrome.

The CDR3 DNA follows: TGTACTTTTGGAGTGGTGTTAGAGACCCAGTACTTC. It codes for CTFGVVLETQYF. The chain has TRBV30 and TRBJ2-5; D gene unclear. The CDR3 runs to 12 residues. The germline V gene has CDR1 GTSNPN and CDR2 SVGIG (reference sequence).

This clonotype was observed once. The genes are TRBV13 and TRBJ1-6; D not certain. The CDR3 sequence is 14 residues long. Germline lookup yields CDR1 PRHDT and CDR2 FYEKMQ (reference sequence). The V end lost 1 base, the J end lost 9 bases, and 10 bases lay between the germline ends. CDR3 residues: CASSLAPPVSPLHF. The CDR3, as DNA: TGTGCCAGCAGCTTAGCCCCACCAGTTTCACCCCTCCACTTT.

The rearrangement uses TRBV7-2 and TRBJ1-5; D is undetermined. Germline assignment: CDR1 SGHTA and CDR2 FQGNSA. This CDR3 is 16 amino acids long. With 2 bases removed from V and 0 bases from J, the gap between germline ends came to 11 bases. CDR3 residues: CASSLMRSASNQPQHF. CDR3 DNA: TGTGCCAGCAGCTTAATGCGGTCCGCTAGCAATCAGCCCCAGCATTTT.

This chain connects TRBV5-1 to TRBJ2-5; D might be TRBD1 (6 bases). The CDR3 is made up of 13 amino acids. The V gene lost 4 bases and the J gene lost 5 bases, with 12 bases spanning the gap. Per germline, CDR1 SGHRS and CDR2 YFSETQ. In DNA form, the CDR3 reads TGCGCCAGCAGCCAAACAGGGTTTGAGACCCAGTACTTC. Protein: CASSQTGFETQYF.

The genes are TRBV30 and TRBJ2-3; D is perhaps TRBD2 (5 bases). Trimming removed 0 bases from V and 0 bases from J, with 10 bases in between. This CDR3 has 15 residues. Germline lookup yields CDR1 GTSNPN and CDR2 SVGIG (reference sequence). CDR3 sequence reads: CAWSVRGSSTDTQYF. DNA for the CDR3: TGTGCCTGGAGTGTACGAGGGTCTAGCACAGATACGCAGTATTTT.

The rearrangement joins TRBV29-1 to TRBJ1-2; a weak D match, TRBD1 (6 bases). Trimming pared 7 bases from V and 8 bases from J, leaving 20 bases between. CDR1 and CDR2 (germline): SQVTM, ANQGSEA. The CDR3 length is 13 residues. The CDR3: CSAPRLGGSGYTF. CDR3 DNA sequence: TGCAGCGCCCCGAGATTGGGGGGCAGCGGCTACACCTTC.

The J gene is TRBJ2-3, the V gene TRBV7-6; tentatively, D is TRBD1 (6 bases). The germline V and J ends were trimmed by 1 base and 6 bases, with 11 bases remaining between them. The CDR3 contains 14 residues. Germline CDR1 reads SGHVS; CDR2 reads FNYEAQ. In DNA form, the CDR3 reads TGTGCCAGCAGCTTAGGACAGGCTTCGGATACGCAGTATTTT. The encoded protein is CASSLGQASDTQYF.

In its sample, this clonotype was seen a few times. V is TRBV18 and J is TRBJ2-2; the D gene is possibly TRBD1 (6 bases). The CDR3 is 14 residues long. Germline CDR1 reads KGHSH; CDR2 reads LQKENI. With 3 bases removed from V and 1 base from J, the gap between germline ends came to 6 bases. CDR3 residues: CASSPTGNTGELFF. DNA for the CDR3: TGTGCCAGCTCACCGACAGGGAACACCGGGGAGCTGTTTTTT.

The chain combines TRBV4-1 with TRBJ2-6, with TRBD2 matching over 8 bases. The CDR3 is made up of 17 amino acids. Germline V gene sequence: CDR1 MGHRA, CDR2 YSYEKL. Losses at the gene ends were 4 bases for V and 2 bases for J; bases not matched to a gene: 7. CDR3 DNA sequence: TGCGCCAGCAGCCGCGATGCGGGGGGAACTGGGGCCAACGTCCTGACTTTC. This codes for CASSRDAGGTGANVLTF.

The chain couples TRBV5-1 to TRBJ2-3, with D hard to call. The CDR3 is 15 residues long. The V end lost 0 bases, the J end lost 0 bases, and 8 bases lay between the germline ends. The germline V gene has CDR1 SGHRS and CDR2 YFSETQ. The CDR3 loop is CASSLEPVSTDTQYF. CDR3 bases: TGCGCCAGCAGCTTGGAGCCAGTGAGCACAGATACGCAGTATTTT.

This clonotype occurred a few times. The chain links TRBV30 to TRBJ2-2, with 7 bases identical to TRBD1. There are 14 residues in the CDR3. The germline V gene encodes CDR1 GTSNPN and CDR2 SVGIG (reference sequence). The trim removed 2 bases at V and 4 bases at J, leaving 4 bases unmatched. DNA for the CDR3: TGTGCCTGGAGTAGACAGGGAAGCACCGGGGAGCTGTTTTTT. Translation: CAWSRQGSTGELFF.

J is TRBJ2-1 and V is TRBV20-1; D is unresolved. The ends were cut back, 0 bases at V and 0 bases at J, with 9 bases in the middle. The germline V gene has CDR1 DFQATT and CDR2 SNEGSKA (reference sequence). The CDR3 runs to 15 residues. The CDR3, as DNA: TGCAGTGCTAGAGATCGGAAGAGCTCCTACAATGAGCAGTTCTTC. This codes for CSARDRKSSYNEQFF.

This CDR3 is CASRNGAGNGYTF. DNA of the CDR3: TGTGCCAGCAGGAACGGGGCAGGGAATGGCTACACCTTC. J is TRBJ1-2 and V is TRBV12-3 or TRBV12-4; D possibly corresponds to TRBD1 (5 bases). The length of the CDR3 is 13 residues. V lost 6 bases to trimming and J lost 6 bases, with 14 bases between them.

The chain employs TRBV20-1 and TRBJ1-2; unclear D gene. Between the trimmed V and J ends, which lost 6 bases and 4 bases, there was a span of 15 bases. The CDR3 is made up of 13 amino acids. Germline V gives CDR1 DFQATT, CDR2 SNEGSKA (reference sequence). The CDR3 region is CSARPTETYGYTF. The CDR3 nucleotides read TGCAGTGCCCGCCCCACAGAAACCTATGGCTACACCTTC.

The rearrangement links TRBV20-1 to TRBJ2-3; 10 nucleotides line up with TRBD1. Germline V gives CDR1 DFQATT, CDR2 SNEGSKA (reference sequence). The ends lost 6 bases at V and 4 bases at J; junction bases unmatched: 4. This CDR3 region has 13 residues. The CDR3: CSALGQGADTQYF. In DNA form, the CDR3 reads TGCAGTGCCCTAGGACAGGGGGCAGATACGCAGTATTTT.

In nucleotides, the CDR3 is TGTGCCAGCTCACCAGGTTCGCAGGGCCAGACCCAGTACTTC. This gives the protein CASSPGSQGQTQYF. V usage is TRBV18 and J usage is TRBJ2-5, with D perhaps TRBD1 (5 bases). The CDR3 runs to 14 residues. In germline, CDR1 is KGHSH, CDR2 LQKENI. V gave up 2 bases and J gave up 6 bases, with 13 bases separating them.

J is TRBJ1-2 and V is TRBV20-1; D unclear. Germline lookup yields CDR1 DFQATT and CDR2 SNEGSKA (reference sequence). Trimming stripped 6 bases from V and 3 bases from J, with 17 bases between. The CDR3 covers 14 residues. Written as DNA, the CDR3 is TGCAGTGCCCAAGAGGGTGCTGGGGACTATGGCTACACCTTC. This codes for CSAQEGAGDYGYTF.

This chain connects TRBV6-1 to TRBJ2-3; maybe TRBD1 (6 bases). The V end was cut by 6 bases, the J end by 3 bases, with 25 bases between. Germline-derived CDR1 and CDR2 are MNHNS and SASEGT. The CDR3 extends over 18 amino acids. The CDR3 reads CASRTRIVAQGKTDTQYF. The CDR3 DNA is TGTGCCAGCAGGACCCGAATCGTAGCACAGGGAAAAACAGATACGCAGTATTTT.

This clonotype was detected once. The J gene is TRBJ1-5, the V gene TRBV27; the D gene is possibly TRBD1 (5 bases). The CDR3 length is 15 residues. V was trimmed by 6 bases and J by 1 base, leaving 13 bases between them. The germline V gene has CDR1 MNHEY and CDR2 SMNVEV (reference sequence). The CDR3 is CASRVRGGSNQPQHF. The CDR3, as DNA: TGTGCCAGCAGGGTGAGGGGAGGGAGCAATCAGCCCCAGCATTTT.

This chain joins TRBV20-1 and TRBJ1-1, with unresolved D. The CDR3 contains 14 residues. The ends were cut back, 6 bases at V and 0 bases at J, with 14 bases in the middle. The germline gives CDR1 DFQATT, CDR2 SNEGSKA (reference sequence). The CDR3 sequence is CSARGRKLNTEAFF. In DNA form, the CDR3 reads TGCAGTGCCCGAGGGCGGAAACTGAACACTGAAGCTTTCTTT.

This clonotype was seen just once. The chain uses TRBV5-1 and TRBJ2-3; D is unclear. V dropped 0 bases and J dropped 1 base, with 12 bases sitting between them. Germline V gives CDR1 SGHRS, CDR2 YFSETQ. The CDR3 contains 16 residues. CDR3: CASSLDRASGTDTQYF. CDR3 in DNA: TGCGCCAGCAGCTTGGACCGGGCCTCCGGCACAGATACGCAGTATTTT.

The gene calls are TRBV10-3 and TRBJ2-7, with D maybe TRBD1 (6 bases). Trimming pared 1 base from V and 0 bases from J, leaving 10 bases between. Germline-derived CDR1 and CDR2 are ENHRY and SYGVKD. The CDR3 sequence is 15 residues long. CDR3 residues: CAISEYTGSSYEQYF. The CDR3 DNA is TGTGCCATCAGTGAGTACACAGGGAGCTCCTACGAGCAGTACTTC.

The table lists this clonotype with a few counts. The V and J genes are TRBV12-3 or TRBV12-4 and TRBJ2-5, with TRBD2 as a possible D gene (6 bases). The V and J ends lost 2 bases and 5 bases respectively, with 9 bases between them. The CDR3 length is 13 residues. The CDR3, as DNA: TGTGCCAGCAGTTTATCGGGGGTGGAGACCCAGTACTTC. It encodes CASSLSGVETQYF.

The chain employs TRBV20-1 and TRBJ2-1, with 9 bases identical to TRBD2. CDR1 is DFQATT, CDR2 SNEGSKA, per germline (reference sequence). V lost 5 bases, J lost 9 bases, and 8 bases stayed unmatched. This CDR3 is 13 amino acids long. The CDR3 bases are TGCAGTGCTTGGCGGGGGGGCCCTGGTGAGCAGTTCTTC. This codes for CSAWRGGPGEQFF.

J is TRBJ1-2 and V is TRBV4-2; D gene uncertain. Looked up from germline, CDR1 is LGHNA and CDR2 is YNFKEQ. The CDR3 sequence is 14 residues long. The V end was cut by 0 bases, the J end by 3 bases, with 8 bases between. The CDR3 DNA follows: TGTGCCAGCAGCCAAGATTATGGGGACTATGGCTACACCTTC. It translates to CASSQDYGDYGYTF.

Turning to this clonotype: Compared with germline, one end of the junction differs, possibly owing to a read error. The chain recombines TRBV12-3 or TRBV12-4 with TRBJ2-5; possibly TRBD2 for D (6 bases). The CDR3 is 13 amino acids. The CDR3 sequence: CASSLVGGETQYF. The CDR3 DNA sequence: TGTGCCAGCAGCTTAGTGGGGGGAGAGACCCAGTACTTC.

The chain combines TRBV10-3 with TRBJ1-4, with D possibly matching TRBD1 (5 bases). V was pared by 6 bases and J by 6 bases, with 14 bases between. CDR3 length: 14 amino acids. Germline V gene lookup returns CDR1 ENHRY and CDR2 SYGVKD. CDR3 in amino acids: CAIRGNGADEKLFF. The CDR3 bases are TGTGCCATCAGAGGGAACGGGGCGGATGAAAAACTGTTTTTT.

In its sample, this clonotype was seen once. The chain is built from TRBV24-1 and TRBJ2-7, with no clear D. Trimming stripped 8 bases from V and 6 bases from J, with 16 bases between. There are 13 residues in the CDR3. CDR1 is KGHDR, CDR2 SFDVKD, per germline. The CDR3 DNA follows: TGTGCCACCAATCCCAGTTGGTGGGTCGAGCAGTACTTC. Translation gives CATNPSWWVEQYF.